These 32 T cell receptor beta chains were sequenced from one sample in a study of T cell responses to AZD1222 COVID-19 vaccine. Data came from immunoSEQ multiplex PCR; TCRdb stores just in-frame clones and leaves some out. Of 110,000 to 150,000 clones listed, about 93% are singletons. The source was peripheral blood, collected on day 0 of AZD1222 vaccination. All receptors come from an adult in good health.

This chain's CDR3 is CASSGGTGELFF. The CDR3 DNA follows: TGTGCCAGCAGCGGCGGCACCGGGGAGCTGTTTTTT. The V and J genes are TRBV7-9 and TRBJ2-2; D is undetermined. This CDR3 is built from 12 residues. CDR1 is SEHNR, CDR2 FQNEAQ, per germline (reference sequence). V was pared by 5 bases and J by 4 bases, with 5 bases between.

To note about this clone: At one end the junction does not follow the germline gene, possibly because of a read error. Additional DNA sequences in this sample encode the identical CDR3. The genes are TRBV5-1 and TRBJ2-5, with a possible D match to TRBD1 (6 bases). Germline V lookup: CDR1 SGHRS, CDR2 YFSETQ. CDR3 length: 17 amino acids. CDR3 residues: CASSLAGRGATQETQYF. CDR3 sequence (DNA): TGCGCCAGCAGTTTGGCCGGCAGGGGCGCCACTCAAGAGACCCAGTACTTC.

CDR3 nucleotide sequence: TGTGCCAGCAGCCGACTGAACGAGCAGTACTTC. Its translation: CASSRLNEQYF. The V call is TRBV21-1, the J call TRBJ2-7; the table's D call TRBD2 went unverified against the DNA. TRBV21-1 counts as a pseudogene. This CDR3 spans 11 amino acids.

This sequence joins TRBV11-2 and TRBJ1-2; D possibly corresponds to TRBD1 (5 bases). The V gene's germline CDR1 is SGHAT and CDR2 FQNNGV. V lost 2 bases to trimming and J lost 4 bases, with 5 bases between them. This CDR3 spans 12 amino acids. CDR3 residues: CASSLQGYGYTF. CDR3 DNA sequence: TGTGCCAGCAGCTTACAGGGCTATGGCTACACCTTC.

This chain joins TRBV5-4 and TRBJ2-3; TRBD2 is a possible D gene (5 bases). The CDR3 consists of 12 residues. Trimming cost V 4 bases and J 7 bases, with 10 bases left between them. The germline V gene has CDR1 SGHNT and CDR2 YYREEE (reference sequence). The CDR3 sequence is CASSRERNTQYF. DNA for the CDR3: TGTGCCAGCAGCCGGGAAAGAAATACGCAGTATTTT.

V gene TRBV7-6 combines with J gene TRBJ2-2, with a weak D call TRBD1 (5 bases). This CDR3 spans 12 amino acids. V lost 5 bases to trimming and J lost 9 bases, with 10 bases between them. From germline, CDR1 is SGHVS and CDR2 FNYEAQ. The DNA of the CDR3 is TGTGCCAGCAGCCCAGCAGGGCGGGAGCTGTTTTTT. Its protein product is CASSPAGRELFF.

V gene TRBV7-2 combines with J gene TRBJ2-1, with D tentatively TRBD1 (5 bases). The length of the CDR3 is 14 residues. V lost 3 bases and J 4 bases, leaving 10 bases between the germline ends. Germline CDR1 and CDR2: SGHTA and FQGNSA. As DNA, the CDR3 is TGTGCCAGCAGCTTTCTTGACAGATACAATGAGCAGTTCTTC. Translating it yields CASSFLDRYNEQFF.

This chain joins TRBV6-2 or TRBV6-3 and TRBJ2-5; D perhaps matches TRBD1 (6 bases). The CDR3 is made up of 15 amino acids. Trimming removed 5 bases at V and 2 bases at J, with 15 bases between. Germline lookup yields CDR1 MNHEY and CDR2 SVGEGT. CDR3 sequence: CASSLQGPWQETQYF. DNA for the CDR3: TGTGCCAGCAGTCTACAGGGACCCTGGCAAGAGACCCAGTACTTC.

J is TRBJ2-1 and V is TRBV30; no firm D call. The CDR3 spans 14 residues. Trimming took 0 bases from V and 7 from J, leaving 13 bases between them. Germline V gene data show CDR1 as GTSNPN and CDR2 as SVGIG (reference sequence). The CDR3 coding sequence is TGTGCCTGGAGTGTAAGTATCGAAGGGAATGAGCAGTTCTTC. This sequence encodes CAWSVSIEGNEQFF.

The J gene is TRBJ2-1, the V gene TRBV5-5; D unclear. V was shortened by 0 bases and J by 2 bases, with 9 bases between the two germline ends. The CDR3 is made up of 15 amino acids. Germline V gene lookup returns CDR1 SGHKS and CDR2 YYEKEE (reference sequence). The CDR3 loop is CASSLEQMAYNEQFF. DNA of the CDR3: TGTGCCAGCAGCTTGGAACAGATGGCCTACAATGAGCAGTTCTTC.

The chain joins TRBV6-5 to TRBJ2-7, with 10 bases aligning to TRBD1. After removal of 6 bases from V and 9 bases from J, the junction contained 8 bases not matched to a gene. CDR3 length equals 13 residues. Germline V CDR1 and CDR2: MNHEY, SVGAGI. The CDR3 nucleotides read TGTGCCAGCAGGAAGGACAGGGGGACGGGGCAGTACTTC. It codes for CASRKDRGTGQYF.

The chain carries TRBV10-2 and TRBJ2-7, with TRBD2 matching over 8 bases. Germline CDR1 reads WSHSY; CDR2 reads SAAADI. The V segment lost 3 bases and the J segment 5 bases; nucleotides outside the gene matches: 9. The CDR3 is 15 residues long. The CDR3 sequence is CASSESGGFNHEQYF. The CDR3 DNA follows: TGCGCCAGCAGTGAATCGGGAGGGTTCAACCACGAGCAGTACTTC.

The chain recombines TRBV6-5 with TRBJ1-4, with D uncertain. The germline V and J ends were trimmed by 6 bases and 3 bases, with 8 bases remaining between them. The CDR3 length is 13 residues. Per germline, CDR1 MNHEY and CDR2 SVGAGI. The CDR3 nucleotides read TGTGCCAGCAGACATAGTGCTAATGAAAAACTGTTTTTT. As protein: CASRHSANEKLFF.

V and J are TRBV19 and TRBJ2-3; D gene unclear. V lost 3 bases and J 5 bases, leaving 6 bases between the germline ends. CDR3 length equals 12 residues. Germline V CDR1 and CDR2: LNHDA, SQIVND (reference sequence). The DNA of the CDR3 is TGTGCCAGTAGTATTTTGGGAGATACGCAGTATTTT. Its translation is CASSILGDTQYF.

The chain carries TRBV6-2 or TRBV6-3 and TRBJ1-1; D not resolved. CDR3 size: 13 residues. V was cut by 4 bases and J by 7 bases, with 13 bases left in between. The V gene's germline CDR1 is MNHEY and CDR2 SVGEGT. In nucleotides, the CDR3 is TGTGCCAGCAGTTCCTTTCCGTGGGTTGAAGCTTTCTTT. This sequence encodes CASSSFPWVEAFF.

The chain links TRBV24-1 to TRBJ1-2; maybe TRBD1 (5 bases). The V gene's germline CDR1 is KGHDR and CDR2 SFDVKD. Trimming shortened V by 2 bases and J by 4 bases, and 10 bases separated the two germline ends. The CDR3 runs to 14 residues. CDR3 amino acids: CATSDYAGRYGYTF. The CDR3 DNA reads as TGTGCCACCAGTGATTATGCGGGACGCTATGGCTACACCTTC.

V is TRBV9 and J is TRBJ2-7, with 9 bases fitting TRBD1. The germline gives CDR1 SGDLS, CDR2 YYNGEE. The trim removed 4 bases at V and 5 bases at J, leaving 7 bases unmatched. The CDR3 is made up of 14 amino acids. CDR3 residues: CASSLGQGRDEQYF. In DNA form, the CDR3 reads TGTGCCAGCAGCCTCGGACAGGGGAGGGACGAGCAGTACTTC.

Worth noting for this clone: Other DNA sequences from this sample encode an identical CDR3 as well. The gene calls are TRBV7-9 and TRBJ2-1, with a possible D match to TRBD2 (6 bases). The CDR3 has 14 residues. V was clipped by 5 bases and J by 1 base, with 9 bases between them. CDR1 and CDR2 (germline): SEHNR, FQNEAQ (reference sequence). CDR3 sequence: CASSLAGSYNEQFF. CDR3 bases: TGTGCCAGCAGCCTCGCGGGGTCCTACAATGAGCAGTTCTTC.

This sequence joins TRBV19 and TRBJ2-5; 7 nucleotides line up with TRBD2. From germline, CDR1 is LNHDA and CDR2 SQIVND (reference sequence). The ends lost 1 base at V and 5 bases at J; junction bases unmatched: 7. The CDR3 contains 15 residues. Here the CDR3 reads CASSIGQRDGETQYF. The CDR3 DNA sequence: TGTGCCAGTAGTATAGGCCAGCGGGATGGGGAGACCCAGTACTTC. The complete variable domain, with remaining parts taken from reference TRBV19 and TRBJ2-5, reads DGGITQSPKYLFRKEGQNVTLSCEQNLNHDAMYWYRQDPGQGLRLIYYSQIVNDFQKGDIAEGYSVSREKKESFPLTVTSAQKNPTAFYLCASSIGQRDGETQYFGPGTRLLVL.

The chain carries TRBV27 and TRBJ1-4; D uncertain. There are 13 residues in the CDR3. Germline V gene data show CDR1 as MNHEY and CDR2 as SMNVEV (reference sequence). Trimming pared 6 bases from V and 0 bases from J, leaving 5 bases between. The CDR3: CASSKATNEKLFF. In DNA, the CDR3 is TGTGCCAGCAGCAAAGCAACTAATGAAAAACTGTTTTTT.

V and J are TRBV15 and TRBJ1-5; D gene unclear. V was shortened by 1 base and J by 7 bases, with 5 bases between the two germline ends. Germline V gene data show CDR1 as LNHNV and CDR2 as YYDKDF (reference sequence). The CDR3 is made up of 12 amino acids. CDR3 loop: CATSRVGQPQHF. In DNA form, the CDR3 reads TGTGCCACCAGCAGAGTCGGCCAGCCCCAGCATTTT.

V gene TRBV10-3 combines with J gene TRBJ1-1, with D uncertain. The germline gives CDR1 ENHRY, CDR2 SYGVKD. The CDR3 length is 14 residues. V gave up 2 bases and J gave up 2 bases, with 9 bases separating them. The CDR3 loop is CAISEGYLNTEAFF. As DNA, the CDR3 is TGTGCCATCAGTGAGGGGTACCTTAACACTGAAGCTTTCTTT.

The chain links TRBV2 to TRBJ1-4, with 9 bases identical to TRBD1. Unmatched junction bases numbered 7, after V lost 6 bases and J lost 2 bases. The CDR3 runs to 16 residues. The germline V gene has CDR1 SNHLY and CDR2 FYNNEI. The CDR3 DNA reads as TGTGCCAGCAGGGGGGGGACAGGGCGGACTAATGAAAAACTGTTTTTT. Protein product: CASRGGTGRTNEKLFF.

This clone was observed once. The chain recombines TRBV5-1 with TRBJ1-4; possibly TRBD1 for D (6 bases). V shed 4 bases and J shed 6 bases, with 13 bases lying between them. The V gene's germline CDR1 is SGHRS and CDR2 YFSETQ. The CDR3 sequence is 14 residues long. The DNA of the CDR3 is TGCGCCAGCAGCCATTCAGGGGATGATGAAAAACTGTTTTTT. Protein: CASSHSGDDEKLFF.

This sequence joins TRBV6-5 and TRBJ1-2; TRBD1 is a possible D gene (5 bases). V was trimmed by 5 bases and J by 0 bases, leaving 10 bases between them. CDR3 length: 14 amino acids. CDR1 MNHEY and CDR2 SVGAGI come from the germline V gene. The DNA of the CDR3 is TGTGCCAGCAGTCGGACACCTACTAACTATGGCTACACCTTC. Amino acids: CASSRTPTNYGYTF.

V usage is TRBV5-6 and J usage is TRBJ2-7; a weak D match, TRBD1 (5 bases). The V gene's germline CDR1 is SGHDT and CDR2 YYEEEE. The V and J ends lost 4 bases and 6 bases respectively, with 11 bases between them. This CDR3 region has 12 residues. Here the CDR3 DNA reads TGTGCCAGCAGCCCGGATAGGGGCGAGCAGTACTTC. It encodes CASSPDRGEQYF.

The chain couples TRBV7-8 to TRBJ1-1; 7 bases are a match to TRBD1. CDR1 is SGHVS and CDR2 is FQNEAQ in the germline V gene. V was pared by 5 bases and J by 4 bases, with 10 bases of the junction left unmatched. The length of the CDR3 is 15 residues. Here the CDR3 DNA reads TGTGCCAGCAGCAAAAGGGGGCGCGAGCGCACTGAAGCTTTCTTT. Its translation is CASSKRGRERTEAFF.

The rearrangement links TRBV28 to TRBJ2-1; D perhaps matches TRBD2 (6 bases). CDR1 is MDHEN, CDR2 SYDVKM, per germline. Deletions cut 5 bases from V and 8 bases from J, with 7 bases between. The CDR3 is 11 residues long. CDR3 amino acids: CASSAGYEQFF. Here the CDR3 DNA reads TGTGCCAGCAGTGCGGGGTATGAGCAGTTCTTC.

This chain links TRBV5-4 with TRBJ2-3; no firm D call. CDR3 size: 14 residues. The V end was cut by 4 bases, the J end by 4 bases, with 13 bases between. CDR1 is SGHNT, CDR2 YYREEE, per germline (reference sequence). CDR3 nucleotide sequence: TGTGCCAGCAGCCCACAATCCCCTCCAGATACGCAGTATTTT. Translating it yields CASSPQSPPDTQYF.

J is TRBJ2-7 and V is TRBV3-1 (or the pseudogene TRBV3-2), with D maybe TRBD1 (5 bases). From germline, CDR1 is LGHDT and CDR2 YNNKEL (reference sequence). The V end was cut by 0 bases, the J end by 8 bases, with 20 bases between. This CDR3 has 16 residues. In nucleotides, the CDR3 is TGTGCCAGCAGCCAAGATGGCGCAGGGCTTTCTGTCCAGCAGTACTTC. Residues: CASSQDGAGLSVQQYF.

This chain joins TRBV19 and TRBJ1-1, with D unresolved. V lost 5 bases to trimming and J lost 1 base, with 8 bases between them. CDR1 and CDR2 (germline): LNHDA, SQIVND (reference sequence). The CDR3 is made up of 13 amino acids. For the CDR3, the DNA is TGTGCCAGTAGTTTCACCGGGAACACTGAAGCTTTCTTT. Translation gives CASSFTGNTEAFF.

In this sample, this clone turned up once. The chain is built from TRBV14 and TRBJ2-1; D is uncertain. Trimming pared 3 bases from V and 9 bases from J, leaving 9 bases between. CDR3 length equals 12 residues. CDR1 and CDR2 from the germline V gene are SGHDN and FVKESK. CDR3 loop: CASSHNVGEQFF. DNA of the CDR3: TGTGCCAGCAGCCACAACGTGGGTGAGCAGTTCTTC.